This is a list of T cell receptor beta chains from one sample in a study of post-analysis software for immune sequencing data. TCRdb reprocessed the PCR reads via MiXCR and lists one record per CDR3 protein. The repertoire holds hundreds of thousands of distinct CDR3 sequences, with around 44% as singletons. Sequenced sample: blood. Receptors were obtained from a girl aged 10 to 17 with multiple sclerosis. Both conserved end residues are part of each CDR3. The D gene is left open where the match is weak. Rows give clone size only sometimes, using once, few, many, or a class for an expanded clone.

>TRBV10-3|TRBD2|TRBJ2-2|once
CAIAGGDTGELFF
TGTGCCATCGCTGGGGGGGACACCGGGGAGCTGTTTTTT
>TRBV12-3/TRBV12-4|TRBD1|TRBJ2-5|few
CASALTGVETQYF
TGTGCCAGCGCATTGACAGGGGTAGAGACCCAGTACTTC
>TRBV5-1|NA|TRBJ2-5|once
CASSVTDSQETQYF
TGCGCCAGCAGCGTGACGGATTCCCAAGAGACCCAGTACTTC
>TRBV4-2|NA|TRBJ2-7|NA
CASSQESGRAYEQYF
TGTGCCAGCAGCCAAGAGTCGGGGCGGGCCTACGAGCAGTACTTC
>TRBV7-2|NA|TRBJ2-3|NA
CASAVSTDTQYF
TGTGCCAGCGCCGTTAGCACAGATACGCAGTATTTT
>TRBV20-1|TRBD2|TRBJ2-5|NA
CSARLGKAGGPKTQYF
TGCAGTGCTAGATTGGGCAAGGCGGGAGGGCCTAAGACCCAGTACTTC
>TRBV5-1|NA|TRBJ2-3|NA
CASSLGQYGGTDTQYF
TGCGCCAGCAGCTTGGGCCAGTACGGGGGCACAGATACGCAGTATTTT
>TRBV5-1|NA|TRBJ2-3|NA
CASSIRTQTDMQYF
TGCGCCAGCAGCATAAGGACACAGACAGATATGCAGTATTTT
>TRBV3-1|NA|TRBJ1-1|NA
CASSLGHYQNTEAFF
TGTGCCAGCAGCCTCGGACACTATCAGAACACTGAAGCTTTCTTT
>TRBV30|NA|TRBJ2-7|NA
CAWNRDISYEQYF
TGTGCCTGGAACCGCGATATCTCCTACGAGCAGTACTTC
>TRBV6-1|NA|TRBJ2-5|NA
CASSGWGGRETQYF
TGTGCCAGCAGTGGATGGGGGGGGCGGGAGACCCAGTACTTC
>TRBV4-1|NA|TRBJ2-7|NA
CASSLERGSAYEQYF
TGCGCCAGCAGCCTCGAGAGGGGGTCCGCCTACGAGCAGTACTTC
>TRBV11-2|NA|TRBJ2-5|NA
CASSPGTWGETQYF
TGTGCCAGCAGCCCCGGGACGTGGGGAGAGACCCAGTACTTC
>TRBV7-2|NA|TRBJ1-2|few
CASSLSGGYDYGYTF
TGTGCCAGCAGCTTATCAGGAGGGTATGACTATGGCTACACCTTC
>TRBV7-2|NA|TRBJ2-4|NA
CTSSRDFTSNIQYF
TGTACCAGCAGCAGGGACTTCACCTCTAACATTCAGTACTTC
>TRBV27|NA|TRBJ2-4|few
CASSPGPRLAKNIQYF
TGTGCCAGCAGTCCGGGACCACGCTTAGCCAAAAACATTCAGTACTTC
>TRBV20-1|TRBD1|TRBJ2-2|NA
CSANTPGQGAGELFF
TGCAGTGCTAATACACCGGGACAGGGGGCCGGGGAGCTGTTTTTT
>TRBV6-5|NA|TRBJ2-7|many
CASSYSGYYEQYF
TGTGCCAGCAGTTACTCAGGCTACTACGAGCAGTACTTC
>TRBV3-1|TRBD2|TRBJ2-1|few
CASSQSGGSGNEQFF
TGTGCCAGCAGCCAATCCGGCGGGAGTGGGAATGAGCAGTTCTTC
>TRBV12-3/TRBV12-4|TRBD2|TRBJ2-1|few
CASSNPSGGATYNEQFF
TGTGCCAGCAGTAATCCCAGCGGGGGGGCTACCTACAATGAGCAGTTCTTC
>TRBV7-8|TRBD1|TRBJ1-5|NA
CASSLTTGQGGQPQHF
TGTGCCAGCAGCCTCACTACGGGACAGGGGGGTCAGCCCCAGCATTTT
>TRBV6-2/TRBV6-3|TRBD1|TRBJ1-2|few
CASSLGQGTGYTF
TGTGCCAGCAGCCTCGGACAGGGGACGGGCTACACCTTC
>TRBV10-3|TRBD1|TRBJ1-1|NA
CAISESRTGGTEAFF
TGTGCCATCAGTGAGTCTAGAACAGGGGGGACTGAAGCTTTCTTT
>TRBV7-2|NA|TRBJ2-7|NA
CASSLEVRGIYEQYF
TGTGCCAGCAGCTTAGAGGTGCGCGGGATCTACGAGCAGTACTTC
>TRBV20-1|TRBD2|TRBJ2-5|NA
CSATGLAGGVVLETQYF
TGCAGTGCTACCGGACTAGCGGGGGGAGTGGTTCTAGAGACCCAGTACTTC
>TRBV4-1|NA|TRBJ1-1|NA
CASSSASVTEAFF
TGCGCCAGCAGCTCCGCCTCCGTTACTGAAGCTTTCTTT
>TRBV3-1|TRBD2|TRBJ2-1|few
CASSQLAGDYNEQFF
TGTGCCAGCAGCCAATTAGCGGGGGACTACAATGAGCAGTTCTTC
>TRBV4-2|TRBD2|TRBJ2-5|NA
CASSSIGLAGQGEETQYF
TGTGCCAGCAGCTCCATCGGACTAGCGGGTCAGGGCGAAGAGACCCAGTACTTC
>TRBV30|NA|TRBJ1-2|once
CAWSVAREDYGYTF
TGTGCCTGGAGTGTGGCCAGGGAGGACTATGGCTACACCTTC
>TRBV5-1|TRBD1|TRBJ2-6|NA
CASSLFMDRRANVLTF
TGCGCCAGCAGCTTGTTTATGGACAGGAGGGCCAACGTCCTGACTTTC
>TRBV12-3/TRBV12-4|NA|TRBJ1-1|NA
CASSPLSGTTEAFF
TGTGCCAGCAGCCCCCTCTCAGGGACGACTGAAGCTTTCTTT
>TRBV5-6|NA|TRBJ2-3|few
CASSLRRGTDTQYF
TGTGCCAGCAGCCTGCGGCGGGGCACAGATACGCAGTATTTT
>TRBV6-2/TRBV6-3|NA|TRBJ2-7|NA
CASSSRGTSAEQYF
TGTGCCAGCAGCTCTCGGGGAACTTCTGCCGAGCAGTACTTC
>TRBV11-2|NA|TRBJ2-1|few
CASSPRDLEQFF
TGTGCCAGCAGCCCCAGGGACCTCGAGCAGTTCTTC
>TRBV6-5|NA|TRBJ1-6|few
CASSPNGVLHF
TGTGCCAGCAGTCCGAATGGGGTCCTCCACTTT
>TRBV7-8|NA|TRBJ2-3|NA
CASSKSWMAESTDTQYF
TGTGCCAGCAGCAAAAGTTGGATGGCAGAAAGCACAGATACGCAGTATTTT
>TRBV12-3/TRBV12-4|TRBD1|TRBJ2-7|many
CASSLGQLAEQYF
TGTGCCAGCAGCCTGGGACAGCTTGCCGAGCAGTACTTC
>TRBV4-2|NA|TRBJ2-7|NA
CASSQDRVMSYEQYF
TGTGCCAGCAGCCAAGACAGGGTGATGTCCTACGAGCAGTACTTC
>TRBV7-9|NA|TRBJ1-1|NA
CASSRDLTDTEAFF
TGTGCCAGCAGCAGGGACCTAACAGACACTGAAGCTTTCTTT
>TRBV4-1|NA|TRBJ2-7|few
CASSQPTRRSYEQYF
TGCGCCAGCAGCCAACCGACCAGGAGGTCCTACGAGCAGTACTTC
>TRBV4-2|NA|TRBJ2-7|NA
CASSGQRWGALDYEQYF
TGTGCCAGCAGCGGACAACGGTGGGGCGCCTTGGACTACGAGCAGTACTTC
>TRBV25-1|NA|TRBJ1-2|NA
CASSAGGGGYTF
TGTGCCAGCAGTGCCGGCGGCGGCGGCTACACCTTC